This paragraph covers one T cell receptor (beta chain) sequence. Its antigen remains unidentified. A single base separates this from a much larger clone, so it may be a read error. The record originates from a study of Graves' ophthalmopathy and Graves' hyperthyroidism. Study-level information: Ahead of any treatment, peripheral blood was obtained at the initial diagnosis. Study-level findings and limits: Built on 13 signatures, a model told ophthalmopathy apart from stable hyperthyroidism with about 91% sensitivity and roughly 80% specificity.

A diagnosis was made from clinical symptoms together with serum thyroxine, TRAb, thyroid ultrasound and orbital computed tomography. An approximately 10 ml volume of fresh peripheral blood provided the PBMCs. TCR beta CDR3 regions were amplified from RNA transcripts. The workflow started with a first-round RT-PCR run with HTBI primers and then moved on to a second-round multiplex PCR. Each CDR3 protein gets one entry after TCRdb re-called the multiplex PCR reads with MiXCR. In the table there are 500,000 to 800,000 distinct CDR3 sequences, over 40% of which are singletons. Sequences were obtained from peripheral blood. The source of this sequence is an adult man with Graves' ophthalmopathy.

The CDR3 DNA reads TGCGCCAGCAGCCGAGGGCAGGAAGGTGAAAAACTGTTTTTT. Residues: CASSRGQEGEKLFF. The genes are TRBV4-3 and TRBJ1-4; no reliable D call. The germline V gene has CDR1 LGHNA and CDR2 YSLEER. V was cut by 4 bases and J by 7 bases, with 13 bases left in between. This CDR3 has 14 residues.